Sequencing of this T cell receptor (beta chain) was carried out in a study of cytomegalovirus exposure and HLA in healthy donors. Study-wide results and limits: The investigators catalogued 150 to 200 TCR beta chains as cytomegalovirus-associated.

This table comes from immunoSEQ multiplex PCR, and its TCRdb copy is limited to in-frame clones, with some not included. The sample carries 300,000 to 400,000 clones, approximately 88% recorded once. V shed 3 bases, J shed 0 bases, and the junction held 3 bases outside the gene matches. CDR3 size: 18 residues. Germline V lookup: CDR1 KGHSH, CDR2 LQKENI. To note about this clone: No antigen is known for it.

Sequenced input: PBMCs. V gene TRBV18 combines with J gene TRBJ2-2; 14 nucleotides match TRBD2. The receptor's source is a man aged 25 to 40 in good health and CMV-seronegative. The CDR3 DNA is TGTGCCAGCTCACCTGGACTAGCGGGGGGCCCGAACACCGGGGAGCTGTTTTTT. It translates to CASSPGLAGGPNTGELFF.